Each of the 24 T cell receptor beta chains below was sequenced from the same sample in a study of blood T cell repertoires in COVID-19. The repertoire was sequenced with immunoSEQ multiplex PCR; TCRdb's copy has only in-frame clones and lacks some. The repertoire includes around 50,000 clones, 77% of them detected once, and about 20% sits in the top ten. Source material: peripheral blood. The receptor set was obtained from a human donor with active or convalescent COVID-19. The donor label of this sample is uncertain.

The gene calls are TRBV11-2 and TRBJ2-7, with no clear D. The CDR3 contains 12 residues. Trimming cost V 4 bases and J 4 bases, with 8 bases left between them. CDR1 SGHAT and CDR2 FQNNGV come from the germline V gene. The CDR3 spells CASSSDGYEQYF. CDR3 sequence (DNA): TGTGCCAGCAGCTCAGACGGTTACGAGCAGTACTTC.

The CDR3 DNA follows: TGTGCCAGCAGCTCGGGACAGGGGAATGAAGGGTTTTTT. It yields the protein CASSSGQGNEGFF. This rearrangement joins TRBV11-2 to TRBJ1-4, with 10 bases matching TRBD1. The J segment lost 16 bases and the V segment lost 4 bases, leaving 9 bases of the junction unmatched. Germline V gene sequence: CDR1 SGHAT, CDR2 FQNNGV. The CDR3 is 13 amino acids. Based on the CDR3 plus reference TRBV11-2 and TRBJ1-4, the full variable domain is EAGVAQSPRYKIIEKRQSVAFWCNPISGHATLYWYQQILGQGPKLLIQFQNNGVVDDSQLPKDRFSAERLKGVDSTLKIQPAKLEDSAVYLCASSSGQGNEGFFGSGTQLSVL.

V gene TRBV3-1 (or the pseudogene TRBV3-2) combines with J gene TRBJ1-1, with a possible D match to TRBD1 (5 bases). Germline assignment: CDR1 LGHDT and CDR2 YNNKEL (reference sequence). This CDR3 contains 14 residues. V shed 2 bases and J shed 10 bases, with 17 bases lying between them. CDR3 DNA sequence: TGTGCCAGCAGCCAAACAGGTCAGGTCGGCGGAGCTTTCTTT. Its translation: CASSQTGQVGGAFF.

The V gene is TRBV6-4, the J gene TRBJ1-1, with no clear D. This CDR3 contains 13 residues. Germline V gene data show CDR1 as MRHNA and CDR2 as SNTAGT. V lost 5 bases and J lost 0, with 7 bases in between. CDR3 loop: CASSSQMNTEAFF. Here the CDR3 DNA reads TGTGCCAGCAGTTCACAGATGAACACTGAAGCTTTCTTT.

CDR3 region: CAWRSERGGFTDTQYF. For the CDR3, the DNA is TGTGCCTGGAGATCCGAGCGGGGGGGGTTCACAGATACGCAGTATTTT. This chain joins TRBV30 and TRBJ2-3, with 10 bases identical to TRBD2. The CDR3 runs 16 residues. Germline trimming cut 3 bases from V and 2 bases from J; bases unmatched to any gene: 8. Looked up from germline, CDR1 is GTSNPN and CDR2 is SVGIG (reference sequence).

The chain joins TRBV28 to TRBJ1-2; TRBD1 might be the D (5 bases). Trimming pared 3 bases from V and 4 bases from J, leaving 21 bases between. The CDR3 loop spans 17 amino acids. The V gene's germline CDR1 is MDHEN and CDR2 SYDVKM. The chain's CDR3 is CASSLGTGLIGGYGYTF. The DNA of the CDR3 is TGTGCCAGCAGTTTGGGAACAGGCCTCATAGGTGGCTATGGCTACACCTTC.

The chain is built from TRBV9 and TRBJ2-1; perhaps TRBD1 as D (6 bases). The ends were cut back, 0 bases at V and 1 base at J, with 17 bases in the middle. Germline values: CDR1 SGDLS, CDR2 YYNGEE. The CDR3 spans 18 residues. CDR3 in amino acids: CASSVGTGLGGSYNEQFF. DNA of the CDR3: TGTGCCAGCAGCGTAGGAACAGGGTTGGGTGGGTCCTACAATGAGCAGTTCTTC.

The rearrangement uses TRBV4-1 and TRBJ2-7; 8 positions match TRBD1. The germline CDR1 and CDR2 sequences are MGHRA and YSYEKL. Unmatched junction bases numbered 12, after V lost 5 bases and J lost 3 bases. This CDR3 region has 16 residues. CDR3 amino acids: CASSTAPGQDNYEQYF. The CDR3 DNA sequence: TGCGCCAGCAGCACTGCCCCGGGACAGGACAACTACGAGCAGTACTTC.

The rearrangement joins TRBV4-2 to TRBJ2-1; TRBD2 might be the D (5 bases). The CDR3 is made up of 15 amino acids. Trimming took off 0 bases at V and 4 bases at J, with 10 bases between the two ends. The V gene's germline CDR1 is LGHNA and CDR2 YNFKEQ. The CDR3 DNA reads TGTGCCAGCAGCCAAGACACGTGGACTTACAATGAGCAGTTCTTC. Encoded protein: CASSQDTWTYNEQFF.

The CDR3 reads CASNGQGNEKLFF. As DNA, the CDR3 is TGTGCCAGCAATGGACAGGGGAATGAAAAACTGTTTTTT. The chain is built from TRBV7-9 and TRBJ1-4; 9 bases map to TRBD1. CDR1 SEHNR and CDR2 FQNEAQ come from the germline V gene (reference sequence). V was pared by 7 bases and J by 5 bases, with 2 bases of the junction left unmatched. CDR3 length: 13 amino acids.

This clone was seen once. The rearrangement uses TRBV4-1 and TRBJ1-6; 9 nucleotides match TRBD1. The J segment lost 9 bases and the V segment lost 4 bases, leaving 7 bases of the junction unmatched. The CDR3 spans 15 residues. Germline V gives CDR1 MGHRA, CDR2 YSYEKL. In nucleotides, the CDR3 is TGCGCCAGCAGCCGCAGACAGGGGGAGGGTTCACCCCTCCACTTT. Amino acids: CASSRRQGEGSPLHF.

V is TRBV12-5 and J is TRBJ2-3; 10 bases match TRBD2. Germline assignment: CDR1 LGHNT and CDR2 FRNRAP. V gave up 6 bases and J gave up 5 bases; unmatched junction bases: 8. The CDR3 totals 15 residues. The CDR3 nucleotides read TGTGCTAGTGGATCAGCGGGAGGGGTGGGAGATACGCAGTATTTT. This translates into CASGSAGGVGDTQYF.

This chain uses TRBV29-1 with TRBJ1-4; the D is unclear. Trimming stripped 5 bases from V and 7 bases from J, with 11 bases between. The V gene's germline CDR1 is SQVTM and CDR2 ANQGSEA. The CDR3 spans 12 residues. DNA for the CDR3: TGCAGCGTTTTGCAGTCTCCTGAAAAACTGTTTTTT. It codes for CSVLQSPEKLFF.

This rearrangement joins TRBV5-1 to TRBJ2-3; a weak D match, TRBD2 (6 bases). This CDR3 spans 14 amino acids. Between the trimmed V and J ends, which lost 4 bases and 5 bases, there was a span of 14 bases. Germline V gene data show CDR1 as SGHRS and CDR2 as YFSETQ. CDR3 sequence (DNA): TGCGCCAGCAGCGAGAATAGCGGAGGAGATACGCAGTATTTT. Amino acid sequence: CASSENSGGDTQYF.

The chain employs TRBV3-1 (or the pseudogene TRBV3-2) and TRBJ2-1, with D possibly TRBD2 on 5 matching bases. V was pared by 5 bases and J by 12 bases, with 14 bases between. This CDR3 is built from 12 residues. Germline values: CDR1 LGHDT, CDR2 YNNKEL (reference sequence). Here the CDR3 DNA reads TGTGCCAGCAGCACCTTAGCCGGAGGGCAGTTCTTC. Its translation is CASSTLAGGQFF.

The chain carries TRBV3-1 (or the pseudogene TRBV3-2) and TRBJ1-6; D not resolved. Germline assignment: CDR1 LGHDT and CDR2 YNNKEL (reference sequence). The CDR3 is 16 residues long. Trimming left V 8 bases short and J 4 bases short, with 18 bases between. DNA of the CDR3: TGTGCCAGCGCTGAAATTTGTGGCAGATATAATTCACCCCTCCACTTT. It is translated as CASAEICGRYNSPLHF.

The chain employs TRBV28 and TRBJ2-3; D may be TRBD2 (6 bases). The V and J ends lost 8 bases and 2 bases respectively, with 14 bases between them. This CDR3 has 14 residues. Germline V lookup: CDR1 MDHEN, CDR2 SYDVKM. This chain's CDR3 is CASRGLSITDTQYF. In nucleotides, the CDR3 is TGTGCCAGCCGGGGACTTTCCATCACAGATACGCAGTATTTT.

V gene TRBV7-6 combines with J gene TRBJ2-2, with 8 bases matching TRBD2. CDR1 SGHVS and CDR2 FNYEAQ come from the germline V gene. This CDR3 has 16 residues. V lost 6 bases to trimming and J lost 7 bases; unmatched junction nucleotides: 13. Here the CDR3 reads CASSIRKRELIGELFF. The CDR3 DNA reads as TGTGCCAGCAGTATTCGAAAGCGGGAGCTGATCGGGGAGCTGTTTTTT.

This chain links TRBV7-8 with TRBJ2-1; unclear D gene. This CDR3 region has 12 residues. V lost 5 bases to trimming and J lost 6 bases, with 8 bases between them. The V gene's germline CDR1 is SGHVS and CDR2 FQNEAQ. The CDR3 reads CASSQVANEQFF. The CDR3 DNA is TGTGCCAGCAGCCAAGTAGCCAATGAGCAGTTCTTC.

The chain has TRBV11-3 and TRBJ2-3; D may be TRBD1 (5 bases). V lost 4 bases and J 2 bases, leaving 13 bases between the germline ends. There are 15 residues in the CDR3. The V gene's germline CDR1 is SGHNT and CDR2 YENEEA. The CDR3 loop reads CASSSQGRVTDTQYF. CDR3 nucleotide sequence: TGTGCCAGCAGCTCCCAGGGTCGTGTCACAGATACGCAGTATTTT.

The chain links TRBV4-3 to TRBJ2-1, with 7 bases identical to TRBD2. Losses at the gene ends were 3 bases for V and 4 bases for J; bases not matched to a gene: 12. There are 17 residues in the CDR3. CDR1 is LGHNA, CDR2 YSLEER, per germline. The CDR3 region has the DNA TGCGCCAGCAGCCAGGGACCTGGGGCGGGAGAGTACAATGAGCAGTTCTTC. It yields the protein CASSQGPGAGEYNEQFF.

This clone was recorded only once. The chain uses TRBV2 and TRBJ2-3; D might be TRBD1 (5 bases). Germline V lookup: CDR1 SNHLY, CDR2 FYNNEI. The CDR3 runs 14 residues. The V end lost 4 bases, the J end lost 2 bases, and 10 bases lay between the germline ends. The CDR3 protein is CASSVTELTDTQYF. The CDR3 coding sequence is TGTGCCAGCAGTGTGACAGAACTCACAGATACGCAGTATTTT.

This clone appeared many times. This chain joins TRBV5-1 and TRBJ2-4, with a weak D call TRBD1 (6 bases). CDR3 size: 16 residues. Germline values: CDR1 SGHRS, CDR2 YFSETQ. V was pared by 3 bases and J by 3 bases, with 16 bases between. This CDR3 reads CASSYYSGQLKNIQYF. CDR3 DNA sequence: TGCGCCAGCAGCTATTATTCTGGACAGCTCAAAAACATTCAGTACTTC.

The gene calls are TRBV6-1 and TRBJ2-1; D is unclear. The CDR3 contains 17 residues. V lost 0 bases and J lost 4, with 16 bases in between. Germline V gene lookup returns CDR1 MNHNS and CDR2 SASEGT. The CDR3 DNA sequence: TGTGCCAGCAGTGAAGCATCAGGAAAGGCTTCTTACAATGAGCAGTTCTTC. Encoded protein: CASSEASGKASYNEQFF.